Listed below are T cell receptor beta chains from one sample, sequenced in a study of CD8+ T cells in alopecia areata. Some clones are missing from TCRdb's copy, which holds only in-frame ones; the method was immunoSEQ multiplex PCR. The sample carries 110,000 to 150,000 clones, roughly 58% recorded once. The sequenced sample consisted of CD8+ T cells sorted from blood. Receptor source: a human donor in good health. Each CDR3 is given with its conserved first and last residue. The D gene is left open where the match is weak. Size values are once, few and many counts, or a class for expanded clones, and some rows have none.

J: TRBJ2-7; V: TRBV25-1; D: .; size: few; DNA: TGTGCCAGCAGACCCCCTGGGGGGCGCGGGAGCCACGAGCAGTACTTC; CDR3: CASRPPGGRGSHEQYF
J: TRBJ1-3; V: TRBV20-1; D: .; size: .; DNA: TGCAGTGCTAGGGACGGAAACACCATATATTTT; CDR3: CSARDGNTIYF
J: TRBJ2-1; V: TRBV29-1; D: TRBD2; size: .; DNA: TGCAGCGTTGAAGTATTGACTAGCGGGAGTAGGAATGAGCAGTTCTTC; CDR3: CSVEVLTSGSRNEQFF
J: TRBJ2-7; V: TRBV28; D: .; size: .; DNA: TGTGCCAGCAGTAGTTCCGACGAGCAGTACTTC; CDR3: CASSSSDEQYF
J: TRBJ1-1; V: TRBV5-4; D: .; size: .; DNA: TGTGCCAGCAGCCGGACTAGGGGCACTGAAGCTTTCTTT; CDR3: CASSRTRGTEAFF
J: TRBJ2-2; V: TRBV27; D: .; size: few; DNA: TGTGCCAGCAGTTTTGGGAGCACCGGGGAGCTGTTTTTT; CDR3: CASSFGSTGELFF
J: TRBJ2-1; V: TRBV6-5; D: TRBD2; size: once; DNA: TGTGCCAGCAGTTACCTTAGCCCGACTAGCGGGGAGCAGTTCTTC; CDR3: CASSYLSPTSGEQFF
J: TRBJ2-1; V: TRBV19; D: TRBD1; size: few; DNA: TGTGCCAGTAGTATCGGGACAGAAAGAAGCTCCTACAATGAGCAGTTCTTC; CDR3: CASSIGTERSSYNEQFF
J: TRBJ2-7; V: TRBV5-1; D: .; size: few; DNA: TGCGCCAGCAGTTTACAGGGCCGCGAGCAGTACTTC; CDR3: CASSLQGREQYF
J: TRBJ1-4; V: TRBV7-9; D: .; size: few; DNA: TGTGCCAGCAGCGCAATCGTTGGGCCACGACTGTTTTTT; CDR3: CASSAIVGPRLFF
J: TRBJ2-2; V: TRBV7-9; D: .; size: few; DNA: TGTGCCAGCAGCCCAGGGCTGTTTTTT; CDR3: CASSPGLFF
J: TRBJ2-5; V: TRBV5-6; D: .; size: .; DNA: TGTGCCAGCAGCTTGAGACCAGCTCAAGAGACCCAGTACTTC; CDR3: CASSLRPAQETQYF
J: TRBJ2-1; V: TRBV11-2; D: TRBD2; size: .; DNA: TGTGCCAGCAGCTTAGACGGACTAGCGGGAGACCATGAGCAGTTCTTC; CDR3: CASSLDGLAGDHEQFF
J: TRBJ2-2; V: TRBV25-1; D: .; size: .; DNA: TGTGCCAGCACGTCGGTACCCGGGGAGCTGTTTTTT; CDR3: CASTSVPGELFF
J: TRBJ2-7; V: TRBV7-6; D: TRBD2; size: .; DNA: TGTGCCAGCAGCGCGTCCCTTGGGGGGGGCGAGCAGTACTTC; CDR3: CASSASLGGGEQYF
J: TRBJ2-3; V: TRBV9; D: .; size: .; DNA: TGTGCCAGCAGCTCCGGTTGGGGAGGCACAGATACGCAGTATTTT; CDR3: CASSSGWGGTDTQYF
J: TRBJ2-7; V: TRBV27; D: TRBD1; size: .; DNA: TGTGCCAGCAGTATTTCGGGACAGGAGAACGAGCAGTACTTC; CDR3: CASSISGQENEQYF
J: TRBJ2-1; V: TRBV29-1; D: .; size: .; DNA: TGCAGCGTTGAAGATGCGGTGCTACTCAATGAGCAGTTCTTC; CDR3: CSVEDAVLLNEQFF
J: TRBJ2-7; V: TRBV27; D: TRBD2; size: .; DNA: TGTGCCAGCAGTCCCGGGACTAGCGGGAGGGCCTACGAGCAGTACTTC; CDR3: CASSPGTSGRAYEQYF
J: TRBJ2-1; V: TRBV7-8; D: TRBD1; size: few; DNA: TGTGCCAGCAGCGAACAGGGGGGTTCCTACAATGAGCAGTTCTTC; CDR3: CASSEQGGSYNEQFF
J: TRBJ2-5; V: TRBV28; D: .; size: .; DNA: TGTGCCAGCAGTTTATCGACCGTGGAGACCCAGTACTTC; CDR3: CASSLSTVETQYF
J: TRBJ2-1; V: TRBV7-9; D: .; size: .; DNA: TGTGCCAGCAACTACCGGGACCCACGCGGTGAGCAGTTCTTC; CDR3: CASNYRDPRGEQFF
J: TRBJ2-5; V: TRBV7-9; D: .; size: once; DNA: TGTGCCAGCAGGACCACGGAGGCCTACGAAGAGACCCAGTACTTC; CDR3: CASRTTEAYEETQYF
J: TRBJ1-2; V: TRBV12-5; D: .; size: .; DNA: TGTGCTAGTGGTTCCGATGTAGGGCGCGTCTATGGCTACACCTTC; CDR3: CASGSDVGRVYGYTF
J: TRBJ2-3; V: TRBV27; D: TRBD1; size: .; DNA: TGTGCCAGCAGTTCCCGGACAGGCCTCACAGATACGCAGTATTTT; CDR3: CASSSRTGLTDTQYF
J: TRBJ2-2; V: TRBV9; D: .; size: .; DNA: TGTGCCAGCAGCGTAGCGGGGGGCCCGAGGACCGGGGAGCTGTTTTTT; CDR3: CASSVAGGPRTGELFF
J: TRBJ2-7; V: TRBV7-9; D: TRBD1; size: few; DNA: TGTGCCAGCAGCGCCGGGACAGGGCGCTACGAGCAGTACTTC; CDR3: CASSAGTGRYEQYF
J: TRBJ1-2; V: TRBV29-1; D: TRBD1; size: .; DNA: TGCAGCGCGGAATGGCAGGGGGCGTATGGCTACACCTTC; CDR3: CSAEWQGAYGYTF